The text below deals with one T cell receptor beta chain. Its antigen is unidentified. The source of the sample is a study of lymphopenia after photon versus proton radiotherapy. This CDR3 contains 14 residues. Germline values: CDR1 SGHDT, CDR2 YYEEEE. V lost 4 bases to trimming and J lost 10 bases, with 18 bases between them. The assay was immunoSEQ multiplex PCR, and TCRdb's table has in-frame clones only and misses some. The sample contains 150,000 or so clones, 75% to 90% of which appear only once. Study-wide results and caveats: Post-nadir TCR diversity decline inversely tracked overall survival among those who died. Survival link was tested only in deceased patients; proton benefit remains a possibility. Oligoclonal CD8+ Temra expansion after nadir drove photon patients' diversity drop. Proton therapy kept repertoires fairly stable, unlike photons, which gained effector/memory cells.

This specimen was peripheral blood, taken from a patient treated with photon-based radiotherapy. The TCR sequence derives from a middle-aged man with gastric cancer. The J gene is TRBJ2-1, the V gene TRBV5-6, with D maybe TRBD1 (6 bases). CDR3 nucleotide sequence: TGTGCCAGCAGCCCGACGCAGGGGCTAGGAGAGCAGTTCTTC. Amino acids: CASSPTQGLGEQFF.